This T cell receptor beta chain was sequenced in a study of blood T cell repertoires in COVID-19. Study in general: Specimens from acute and convalescent COVID-19 originated in the United States, Italy and Spain. T cells, B-cell-depleted T cells, or PBMCs provided the cDNA or gDNA that served as material.

This CDR3 is built from 18 residues. V shed 2 bases and J shed 1 base, with 22 bases lying between them. Germline lookup yields CDR1 SGHNT and CDR2 YYREEE (reference sequence). Clones were read by immunoSEQ multiplex PCR, and TCRdb kept only the in-frame ones, dropping some. The sample contains a few hundred thousand clones, 90% of which appear only once. Participant age was roughly 18 to 90 years, and participants resided in roughly 25 US areas. The gene calls are TRBV5-4 and TRBJ2-7, with a possible D match to TRBD1 (6 bases). Material for sequencing was PBMCs or T cells enriched from blood (not recorded which). The source is a woman younger than 35 with acute COVID-19. CDR3 nucleotides: TGTGCCAGCAGCTTCTGGTTCGGCCAGGGGTCTATATCCTACGAGCAGTACTTC. Its translation: CASSFWFGQGSISYEQYF.